This TCR beta chain was captured by sequencing in a study of blood T cells in healthy people across ages (dated by TCRdb to the mid-2010s). For the wider study: In model experiments, roughly one uniquely barcoded TCR beta cDNA molecule per two T cells was captured by template switching. Age-related changes in TCR beta repertoire diversity were measured in the study by deep sequencing normalized with unique cDNA molecular identifiers. The donors were split into four age groups: young (average 16 years), middle-aged (39), aged (about 62) and long-lived (roughly 77). Two additional independent replicas of 1 million unique cDNA reads from the same blood draw were analyzed for two donors (one aged 18 to 30 and one aged 80 or older). General study outcomes and caveats: The CMV infection status of donors was not known, potentially confounding age-related changes in expanded clonotypes. Total diversity estimates from one million sequenced T cells were considered lower bounds and underestimates. Because profiling used bulk unsorted PBMCs, naive and antigen-experienced compartments could not be compared conclusively. Observed TCR beta diversity correlated strongly with the percentage of naive T cells measured by flow cytometry. As age increased, observed TCR beta diversity per million T cells dropped in a roughly linear way, and a significant reduction was already evident by age around 41. Compared with the aged group, more naive CD4+ T cells, fewer expanded clones and increased TCR diversity were shown by the long-lived group, suggesting age selection.

A few counts support this clonotype. The specificity of this receptor is unknown. The junction differs from germline at one of its ends, possibly a read error. From the cysteine through the phenylalanine, the CDR3 covers 14 amino acids. Only the CDR3 DNA is retained, 42 bases long and in frame from the first base. The germline V gene (reference sequence) yields PRHDT for CDR1 and FYEKMQ for CDR2. Library preparation employed 5' RACE. Sequenced using an Illumina HiSeq 2500. A second PCR of 7 to 11 cycles was run with a J-beta primer mix and a sample-barcoded 5' primer. A unique molecular identifier was introduced onto each TCR beta cDNA molecule by a template-switch 5' adaptor carrying 12 random nucleotides. Each sample yielded at least 3 million CDR3-containing paired-end reads. The Mint cDNA synthesis kit, primed by a TRBC-specific oligonucleotide, was used to synthesize first-strand cDNA from all RNA. Following uracil-DNA glycosylase treatment, all cDNA underwent a first 18-cycle PCR with the universal primers M1SS and BC2_uni_R. The original methods were these. For normalization, 1 million high-quality reads were randomly selected from each sample, with every read carrying a distinct molecular identifier. Instead of being binned into consensus sequences, reads with shared molecular identifiers were discarded. MiTCR, with a Q25 quality threshold and the strictest error-elimination algorithm, was used for CDR3 identification, clonotype clustering and error correction. A nonparametric unseen species model with Euler transformation was used to estimate lower-bound total TCR beta diversity. TCRdb itself trimmed the public reads at Q25 with fastp, ran MiXCR and retained productive beta chains. Each entry is one CDR3 protein sequence, shown with its most common DNA and genes. The V and J calls come from TCRdb's annotation, not from the publication. The sample includes about 1 million distinct CDR3 sequences, with 25% observed a single time. Approximately 0.71% of the sample rests with the top ten.

The roughly 39 donors, aged 6 to 90 years, were systemically healthy Caucasian individuals from Russia. Ten milliliters of peripheral blood were drawn from each donor into EDTA-treated Vacutainer tubes. PBMCs were isolated by Ficoll-Paque density-gradient centrifugation, with at least 7 million obtained per sample. Total RNA, at least 6 micrograms per sample, was extracted from PBMCs with Trizol reagent. Naive CD45RAhigh/CD27high T cell percentages were measured by flow cytometry on a PBMC aliquot from every donor. This sample also appeared in a second study, on T cells of mothers and their children. As the second study states: Donors were nine systemically healthy Caucasian individuals: three mothers and their six children. cDNA synthesis used all of the extracted RNA, with 1.5 ug of RNA in each 15 ul reaction. In the second PCR, sample barcodes and 2-4 random nucleotides were introduced via the M1S primer. Over 10 million TCR beta CDR3 reads came from each mother, compared with millions of reads from each child. TCR recombination output is similarly shaped by thymic selection in related and unrelated pairs, with a minor effect exerted by inherited differences. Normalized repertoire overlap was always slightly but never significantly higher in related than unrelated mother-child pairs. No persistent microchimeric T cell clones were found, with a detection sensitivity of approximately 94 clones per million clonotypes. The study used deep NGS to compare TCR beta repertoires of mothers and children, seeking features distinguishing related mother-child pairs from unrelated individuals. The mean age was about 40 +/- 4 years for the mothers and approximately 11 +/- 4 years for the children. After adapter ligation was performed with NEBNext reagents, the libraries were sequenced on an Illumina HiSeq 2000 with 100+100 nt paired-end reads. To prevent cross-contamination, the mother and child libraries were prepared one month apart and sequenced in separate runs. For each donor, between roughly 450,000 and 2,100,000 distinct TCR beta clonotypes were identified. Naive TCR beta clonotypes were estimated from low-frequency clonotypes matched to each donor's FACS-determined naive share, without sorting.

The sequence came from a girl aged 2-10 years in good health. Sequences were obtained from blood. The chain couples TRBV13 to TRBJ2-1, with the D segment identity uncertain. This receptor has the CDR3 CACSSRGKVYEQFF. The bases are TGTGCCTGCAGCTCCCGCGGTAAAGTTTATGAGCAGTTCTTC.